This paragraph reports one TCR beta chain. Its antigen is as yet unknown. TCRdb recomputed calls from the reads with MiXCR, one row per CDR3 protein. The sample has over 120,000 distinct CDR3 sequences, roughly 32% seen once; the top ten hold 45% to 55%. These data are taken from a study of T cell repertoires in cytomegalovirus infection. The CDR3 spans 15 residues. V lost 4 bases to trimming and J lost 3 bases; unmatched junction nucleotides: 8. The clonotype was recovered from a human donor in good health (CMV status not recorded). Some clones in this sample may be carry-over from other donors' samples. Source: CD8+ T cells from cultured PBMCs, taken from culture after CMV antigen stimulation. This rearrangement joins TRBV12-3 or TRBV12-4 to TRBJ1-2; 7 positions match TRBD1. This chain's CDR3 is CASSSDRAGDYGYTF. CDR3 bases: TGTGCCAGCAGTTCAGACAGGGCCGGGGACTATGGCTACACCTTC.